The rows below give T cell receptor beta chains drawn from one sample of a study of T-cell reconstitution after alpha-beta-depleted transplantation in children. TCRdb passed the PCR reads through MiXCR, listing each CDR3 protein once. In the table there are 150,000 to 200,000 distinct CDR3 sequences, 11% of which are singletons. Source: PBMCs, taken before TCRalphabeta/CD19-depleted stem cell transplant. The source is a boy aged 2-15 years with acute myeloid leukemia, due to receive a stem cell transplant. Both conserved end residues are part of each CDR3. A D gene is named only where the DNA matches it firmly. Rows may omit the clone size; those that give it use once, few, many or a size class.

d_gene,len,abundance,v_gene,j_gene,CDR3nt,CDR3aa
.,15,many,TRBV29-1,TRBJ2-5,TGCAGCGTTGATTTGGAGGGGAGGATTCAGGAGACCCAGTACTTC,CSVDLEGRIQETQYF
.,17,many,TRBV6-5,TRBJ2-2,TGTGCCAGCAGTTATATCGACGGATGGACGAACACCGGGGAGCTGTTTTTT,CASSYIDGWTNTGELFF
.,14,many,TRBV20-1,TRBJ1-3,TGCAGTGCTAGAAACAGCGTGGAGGGAAACACCATATATTTT,CSARNSVEGNTIYF
.,18,many,TRBV13,TRBJ2-1,TGTGCCAGCAGCTCACCTCTCGGGGACGGAGCCTCCTACAATGAGCAGTTCTTC,CASSSPLGDGASYNEQFF
.,12,many,TRBV6-1,TRBJ2-1,TGTGCCAGCAGTGTCTATAGAAATGAGCAGTTCTTC,CASSVYRNEQFF
TRBD1,14,many,TRBV27,TRBJ1-4,TGTGCCAGCAGTCCCGGACAGGGGGCTGAAAAACTGTTTTTT,CASSPGQGAEKLFF
.,13,many,TRBV25-1,TRBJ1-3,TGTGCCAGCAGTTGGACGACTGGAAACACCATATATTTT,CASSWTTGNTIYF
TRBD1,13,many,TRBV7-3,TRBJ2-5,TGTGCCAGCAGCGTGGACAGGGAAGAGACCCAGTACTTC,CASSVDREETQYF
.,14,.,TRBV4-2,TRBJ2-1,TGTGCCAGCAGCATACAAGGAGGGGGCAATGAGCAGTTCTTC,CASSIQGGGNEQFF
TRBD1,14,many,TRBV5-1,TRBJ1-6,TGCGCCAGCAGCTTGGAACAGGGGAATTCACCCCTCCACTTT,CASSLEQGNSPLHF
TRBD2,15,many,TRBV20-1,TRBJ2-7,TGCAGTGCTGAACCCCTGGGCGGGAGCGTCTACGAGCAGTACTTC,CSAEPLGGSVYEQYF
TRBD1,15,many,TRBV30,TRBJ1-1,TGTGCCTGGAGTACTCAGGGGGGATATTACACTGAAGCTTTCTTT,CAWSTQGGYYTEAFF
TRBD1,16,many,TRBV29-1,TRBJ2-6,TGCAGCGTTGCGCCAAAGACAGGGGCTGGGGCCAACGTCCTGACTTTC,CSVAPKTGAGANVLTF
.,14,many,TRBV12-3/TRBV12-4,TRBJ2-6,TGTGCCAGCGGATGGGGCTCTGGGGCCAACGTCCTGACTTTC,CASGWGSGANVLTF
.,15,few,TRBV5-1,TRBJ1-1,TGCGCCAGCAGCTTGGGGCCCAAAGGGAGCACTGAAGCTTTCTTT,CASSLGPKGSTEAFF
TRBD2,16,many,TRBV20-1,TRBJ2-4,TGCAGTGCTCTAGCCGGGACTAGAATCATGGGGAACATTCAGTACTTC,CSALAGTRIMGNIQYF
.,12,many,TRBV4-2,TRBJ1-2,TGTGCCAGCAGCCAAGCGACCGGTGGCTACACCTTC,CASSQATGGYTF
TRBD1,15,many,TRBV20-1,TRBJ1-2,TGCAGTGCTAGAGTCTACAGGGGGCGATTCTATGGCTACACCTTC,CSARVYRGRFYGYTF
TRBD1,15,many,TRBV7-3,TRBJ1-1,TGTGCCAGCAGCTTTCAGGGGGGATCGAACACTGAAGCTTTCTTT,CASSFQGGSNTEAFF
TRBD2,15,many,TRBV24-1,TRBJ2-3,TGTGCCACCAGTGAAGGCGGGAGGGGCACAGATACGCAGTATTTT,CATSEGGRGTDTQYF
.,15,many,TRBV7-9,TRBJ2-1,TGTGCCAGCAGCTTAGACAGGGAGAAGTACAATGAGCAGTTCTTC,CASSLDREKYNEQFF
.,14,many,TRBV27,TRBJ2-3,TGTGCCAGCAGTGGGCAGGGGTACACAGATACGCAGTATTTT,CASSGQGYTDTQYF
.,12,few,TRBV20-1,TRBJ1-2,TGCAGTGGAATGGACAGAATGGATGGCTACACCTTC,CSGMDRMDGYTF
TRBD1,15,many,TRBV20-1,TRBJ2-4,TGCAGTGCTGTACCGGGACAGGGGTCCAAAAACATTCAGTACTTC,CSAVPGQGSKNIQYF
TRBD1,16,few,TRBV7-9,TRBJ1-2,TGTGCCAGCAGCTTAGGCCTAGAGGGACAGATATATGGCTACACCTTC,CASSLGLEGQIYGYTF
.,16,many,TRBV7-8,TRBJ1-6,TGTGCCAGCAGCTTATACGAGGGCCCCTATAATTCACCCCTCCACTTT,CASSLYEGPYNSPLHF